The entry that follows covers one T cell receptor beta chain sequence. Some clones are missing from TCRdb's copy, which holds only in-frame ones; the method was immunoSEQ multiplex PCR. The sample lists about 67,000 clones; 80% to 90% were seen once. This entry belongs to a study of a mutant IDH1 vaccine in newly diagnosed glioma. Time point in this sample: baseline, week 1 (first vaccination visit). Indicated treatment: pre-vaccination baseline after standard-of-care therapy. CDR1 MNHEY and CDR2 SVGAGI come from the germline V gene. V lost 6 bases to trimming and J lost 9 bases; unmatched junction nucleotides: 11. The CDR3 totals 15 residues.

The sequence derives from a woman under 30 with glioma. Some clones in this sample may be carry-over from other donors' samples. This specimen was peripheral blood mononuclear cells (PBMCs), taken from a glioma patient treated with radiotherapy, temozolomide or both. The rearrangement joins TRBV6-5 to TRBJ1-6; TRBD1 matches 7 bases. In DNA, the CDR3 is TGTGCCAGCAGCAGGGGACAGCCTAGTGGTTCACCCCTCCACTTT. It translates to CASSRGQPSGSPLHF.